The TCR beta chain under discussion was sequenced for a study of T cells in Graves' hyperthyroidism and ophthalmopathy. Notes on the study in general: In simple terms, a model built on 13 V-J features told ophthalmopathy apart from stable hyperthyroidism. Blood also showed most of the thyroid clonotypes that were expanded above 0.001.

Authors of the study amplified TCR beta CDR3 regions from RNA transcripts. TCR CDR3 underwent first-round RT-PCR with the HTBI primer set. TCRdb called the multiplex PCR reads again in MiXCR, with one record for every CDR3 protein. Of some 350,000 distinct CDR3 sequences in the sample, about 13% were seen once. The V gene's germline CDR1 is DFQATT and CDR2 SNEGSKA (reference sequence). This CDR3 comprises 14 residues. Trimming shortened V by 3 bases and J by 0 bases, and 12 bases separated the two germline ends. This clonotype was counted between two and nine times. Its specificity is unknown. The chain combines TRBV20-1 with TRBJ2-7; D might be TRBD1 or TRBD2, each matching 5 bases. Sequencing was performed on blood. The origin of this receptor is a woman aged 35 to 49 with Graves' ophthalmopathy. The CDR3 here is CSASPPGLSYEQYF. CDR3 in DNA: TGCAGTGCTAGTCCCCCGGGGCTCTCCTACGAGCAGTACTTC.